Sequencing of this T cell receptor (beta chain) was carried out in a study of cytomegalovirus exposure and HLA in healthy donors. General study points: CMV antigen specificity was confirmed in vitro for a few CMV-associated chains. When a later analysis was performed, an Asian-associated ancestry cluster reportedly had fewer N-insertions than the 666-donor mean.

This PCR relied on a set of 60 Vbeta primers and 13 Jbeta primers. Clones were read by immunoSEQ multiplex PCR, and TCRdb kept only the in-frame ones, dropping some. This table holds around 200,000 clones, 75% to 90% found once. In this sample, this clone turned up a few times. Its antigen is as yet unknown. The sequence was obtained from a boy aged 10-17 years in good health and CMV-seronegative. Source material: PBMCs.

CDR3 nucleotides: TGTGCCAGCAGTGAGCAAATGGGACAGGGGGTCAATGAGCAGTTCTTC. It codes for CASSEQMGQGVNEQFF. This chain connects TRBV2 to TRBJ2-1; 11 bases are shared with TRBD1. The germline CDR1 and CDR2 sequences are SNHLY and FYNNEI. The CDR3 is made up of 16 amino acids. V lost 3 bases and J lost 6; bases outside the gene matches: 7.